This TCR beta chain was identified during a study of blood T cells in healthy people across ages. With respect to this clonotype: Its target is unknown.

The study's findings and limits: Expanded clonotype changes were possibly confounded by unknown donor CMV status.

A sample-barcoded 5' primer and a J-beta primer mix were used in a second PCR of roughly 6 to 11 cycles. Tagging of each cDNA molecule was performed by a template-switch adaptor with 12 random nucleotides. MiXCR was run by TCRdb on the 5' RACE reads, yielding one entry per CDR3 protein. The profile shows around 1.1 million distinct CDR3 sequences, about two fifths of them singletons. The CDR3 has 15 residues. Trimming cost V 4 bases and J 1 base, with 13 bases left between them. CDR1 is MNHEY, CDR2 SVGAGI, per germline. The TCR comes from a man younger than 30 in good health. The sample comprised blood. V gene TRBV6-5 combines with J gene TRBJ1-1; D ambiguous. The CDR3 loop is CASSLESGRNTEAFF. Written as DNA, the CDR3 is TGTGCCAGCAGTTTAGAGTCGGGCAGGAACACTGAAGCTTTCTTT.